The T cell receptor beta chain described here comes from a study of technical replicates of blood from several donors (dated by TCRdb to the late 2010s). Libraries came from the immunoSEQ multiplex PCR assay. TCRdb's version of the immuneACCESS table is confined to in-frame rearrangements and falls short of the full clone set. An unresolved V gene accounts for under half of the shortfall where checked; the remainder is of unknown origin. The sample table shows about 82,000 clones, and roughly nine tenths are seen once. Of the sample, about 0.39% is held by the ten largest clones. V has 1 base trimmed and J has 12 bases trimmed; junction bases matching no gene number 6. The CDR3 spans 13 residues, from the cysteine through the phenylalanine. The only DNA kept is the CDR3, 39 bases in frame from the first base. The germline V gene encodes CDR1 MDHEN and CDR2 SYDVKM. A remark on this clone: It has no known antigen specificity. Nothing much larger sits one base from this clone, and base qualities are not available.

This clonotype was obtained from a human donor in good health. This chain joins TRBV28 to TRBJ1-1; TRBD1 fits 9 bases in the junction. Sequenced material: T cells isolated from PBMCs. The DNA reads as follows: TGTGCCAGCAGTTTATCGGGGACAGGGCTGACTTTCTTT. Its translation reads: CASSLSGTGLTFF.